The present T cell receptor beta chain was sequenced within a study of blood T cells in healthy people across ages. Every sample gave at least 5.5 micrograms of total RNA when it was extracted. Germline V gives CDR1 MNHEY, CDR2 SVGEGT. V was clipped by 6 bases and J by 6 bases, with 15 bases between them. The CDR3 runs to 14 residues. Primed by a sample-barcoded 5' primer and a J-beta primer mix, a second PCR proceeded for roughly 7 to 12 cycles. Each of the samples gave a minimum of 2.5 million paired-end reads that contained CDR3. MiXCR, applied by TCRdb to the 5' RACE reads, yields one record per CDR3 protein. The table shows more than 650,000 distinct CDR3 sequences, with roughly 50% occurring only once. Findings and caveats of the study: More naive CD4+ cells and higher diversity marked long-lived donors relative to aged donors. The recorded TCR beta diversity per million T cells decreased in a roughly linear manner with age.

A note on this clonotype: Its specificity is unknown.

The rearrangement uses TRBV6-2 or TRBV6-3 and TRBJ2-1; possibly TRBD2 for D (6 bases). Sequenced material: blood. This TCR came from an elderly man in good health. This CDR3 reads CASRGQEGPNEQFF. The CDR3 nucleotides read TGTGCCAGCAGAGGGCAGGAGGGCCCCAATGAGCAGTTCTTC.